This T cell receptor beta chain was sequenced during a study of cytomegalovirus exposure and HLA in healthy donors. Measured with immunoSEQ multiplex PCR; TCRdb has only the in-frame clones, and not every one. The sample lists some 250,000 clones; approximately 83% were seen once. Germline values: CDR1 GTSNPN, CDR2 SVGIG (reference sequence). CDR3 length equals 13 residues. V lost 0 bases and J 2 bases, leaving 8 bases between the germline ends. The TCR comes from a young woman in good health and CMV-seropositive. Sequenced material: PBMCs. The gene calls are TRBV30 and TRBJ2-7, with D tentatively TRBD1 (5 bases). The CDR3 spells CAWSVRVPYEQYF. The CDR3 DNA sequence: TGTGCCTGGAGTGTCAGGGTTCCCTACGAGCAGTACTTC.